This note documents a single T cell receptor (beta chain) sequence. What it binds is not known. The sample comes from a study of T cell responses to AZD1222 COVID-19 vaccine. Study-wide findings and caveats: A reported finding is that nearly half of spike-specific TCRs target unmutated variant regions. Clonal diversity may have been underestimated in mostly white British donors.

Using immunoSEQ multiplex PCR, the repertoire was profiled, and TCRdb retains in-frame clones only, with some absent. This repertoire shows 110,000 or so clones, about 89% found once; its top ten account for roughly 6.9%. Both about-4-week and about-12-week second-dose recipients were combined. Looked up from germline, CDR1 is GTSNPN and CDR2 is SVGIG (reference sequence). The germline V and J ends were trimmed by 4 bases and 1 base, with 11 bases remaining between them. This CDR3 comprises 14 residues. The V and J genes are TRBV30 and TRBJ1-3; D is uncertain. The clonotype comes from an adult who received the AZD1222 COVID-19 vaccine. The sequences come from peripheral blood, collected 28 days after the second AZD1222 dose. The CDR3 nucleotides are TGTGCCTGGAATACTGGACTGTCTGGAAACACCATATATTTT. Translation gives CAWNTGLSGNTIYF.